Listed here is a single TCR beta chain. This clone is described as large (0.1 to 1%). Its antigen is not yet known. The record has no base qualities; no much larger clone is one base away. No patient had received any treatment before thyroid surgery. Using T-cell receptor beta sequencing, the researchers looked back retrospectively at clinical samples from patients, gathered between about 2011 and 2018. These data originate in a study of metastatic and nonmetastatic thyroid tumors (dated by TCRdb to the early 2020s). For context, the study as a whole: Repertoires were compared across peripheral blood and tumor or nodule tissue samples from malignant and benign thyroid patients. On the study overall, not on this receptor specifically: In both blood and tumor samples, TCR beta diversity was reported to be significantly higher in malignant tumors than in benign nodules.

Looking up the germline V gene yields CDR1 SNHLY and CDR2 FYNNEI. The CDR3 numbers 12 residues from cysteine through phenylalanine. Left in the record is the CDR3 DNA by itself, 36 bases read in frame from the first base. At the junction V is shortened by 4 bases and J by 3 bases, with 4 bases in between. The method behind the library was PCR. Reads for this sample came from an Illumina HiSeq 4000. High-throughput sequencing was used to profile the TCR beta-chain CDR3 region of each patient. From the authors' description of their analysis: Drawing on CDR3 differences between clinicopathological groups, the researchers built a classifier meant to tell apart patients with distant-metastatic papillary thyroid cancer. To measure repertoire diversity the researchers used the Shannon index, while the Morisita-Horn index served to gauge how similar the tumor and blood repertoires were. The public reads were quality trimmed at Q25 with fastp and then assembled into clones with MiXCR by TCRdb, keeping productive beta chains. None of the V and J calls come from the authors' own analysis; TCRdb made them. The table for this sample lists roughly 6,500 clones; under 40% of them were counted only once. Together, the top ten hold around 40% of the sample.

The rearranged segments are TRBV2 and TRBJ2-1, with the D gene not confidently named. This TCR came from a male donor with papillary thyroid cancer or a benign thyroid nodule (not recorded which). Some clones in this sample may be carry-over from other donors' samples. The sequenced sample consisted of adjacent normal tissue. The CDR3 has the sequence CASSANYNEQFF. The nucleotides are TGTGCCAGCAGTGCCAACTACAATGAGCAGTTCTTC.